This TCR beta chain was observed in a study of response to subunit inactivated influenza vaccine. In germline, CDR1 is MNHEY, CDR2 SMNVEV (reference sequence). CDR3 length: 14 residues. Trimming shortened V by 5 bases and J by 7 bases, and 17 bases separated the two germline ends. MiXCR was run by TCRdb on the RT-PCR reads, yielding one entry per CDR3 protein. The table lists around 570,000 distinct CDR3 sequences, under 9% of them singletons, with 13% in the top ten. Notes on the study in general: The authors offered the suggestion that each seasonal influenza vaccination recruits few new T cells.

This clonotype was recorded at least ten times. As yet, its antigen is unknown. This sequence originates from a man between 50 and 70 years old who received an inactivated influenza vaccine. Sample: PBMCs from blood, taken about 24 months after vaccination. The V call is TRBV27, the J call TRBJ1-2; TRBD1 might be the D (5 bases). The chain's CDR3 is CASSPSAREGGYTF. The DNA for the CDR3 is TGTGCCAGCAGTCCCTCGGCCAGGGAGGGTGGCTACACCTTC.